This paragraph reports one T cell receptor beta chain. These data originate in a study of identical twins. TCRdb re-analysed the 5' RACE reads in MiXCR, keeping a single row per CDR3 protein. Of 1.5 million to 2 million distinct CDR3 sequences in the sample, about 32% are singletons; the top ten hold approximately 0.25%. Material for sequencing was cord blood. This TCR derives from a newborn girl in good health.

The CDR3 DNA reads as TGCAGTGGTCTCAACGGGCTAACAGATACGCAGTATTTT. It specifies CSGLNGLTDTQYF. This chain joins TRBV20-1 and TRBJ2-3, with D uncertain. CDR3 length: 13 residues. V was pared by 7 bases and J by 3 bases, with 14 bases between. Germline CDR1 and CDR2: DFQATT and SNEGSKA (reference sequence).